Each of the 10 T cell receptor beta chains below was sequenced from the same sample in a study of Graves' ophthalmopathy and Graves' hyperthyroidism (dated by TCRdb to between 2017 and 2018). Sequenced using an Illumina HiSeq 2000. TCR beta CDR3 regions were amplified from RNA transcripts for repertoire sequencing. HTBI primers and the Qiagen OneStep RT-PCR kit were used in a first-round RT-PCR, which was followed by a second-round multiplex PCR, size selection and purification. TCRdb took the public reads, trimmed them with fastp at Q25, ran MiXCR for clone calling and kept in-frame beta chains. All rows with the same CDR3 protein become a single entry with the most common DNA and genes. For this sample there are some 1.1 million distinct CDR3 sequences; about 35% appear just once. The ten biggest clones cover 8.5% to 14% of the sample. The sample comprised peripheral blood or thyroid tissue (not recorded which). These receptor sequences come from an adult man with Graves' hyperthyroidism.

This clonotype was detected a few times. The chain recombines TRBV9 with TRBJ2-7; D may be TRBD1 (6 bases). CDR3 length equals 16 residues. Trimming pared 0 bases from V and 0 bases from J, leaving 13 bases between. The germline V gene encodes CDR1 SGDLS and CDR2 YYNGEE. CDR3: CASSVEGQGNSYEQYF. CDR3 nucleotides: TGTGCCAGCAGCGTAGAGGGTCAGGGGAACTCCTACGAGCAGTACTTC.

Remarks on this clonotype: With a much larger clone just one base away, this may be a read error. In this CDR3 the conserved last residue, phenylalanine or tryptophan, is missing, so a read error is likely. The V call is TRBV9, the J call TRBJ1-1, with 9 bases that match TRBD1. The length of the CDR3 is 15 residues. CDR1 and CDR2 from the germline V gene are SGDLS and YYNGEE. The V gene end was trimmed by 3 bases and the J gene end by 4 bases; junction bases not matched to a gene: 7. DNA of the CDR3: TGTGCCAGCAGCGGGTCACAGGGGGCGGGCACTGAAGCTTTCCTT. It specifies CASSGSQGAGTEAFL.

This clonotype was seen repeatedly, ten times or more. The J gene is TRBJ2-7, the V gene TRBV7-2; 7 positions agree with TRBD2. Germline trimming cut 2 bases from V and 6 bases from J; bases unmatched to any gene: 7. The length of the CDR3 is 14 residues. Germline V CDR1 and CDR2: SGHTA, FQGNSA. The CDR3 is CASSLTSDSSEQYF. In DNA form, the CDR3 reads TGTGCCAGCAGCTTAACTAGCGATTCATCCGAGCAGTACTTC.

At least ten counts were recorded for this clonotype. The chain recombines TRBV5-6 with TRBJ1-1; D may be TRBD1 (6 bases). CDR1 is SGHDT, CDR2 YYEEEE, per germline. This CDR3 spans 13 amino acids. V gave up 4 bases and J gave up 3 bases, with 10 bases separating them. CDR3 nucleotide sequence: TGTGCCAGCAGCACAGGGTCCCACACTGAAGCTTTCTTT. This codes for CASSTGSHTEAFF.

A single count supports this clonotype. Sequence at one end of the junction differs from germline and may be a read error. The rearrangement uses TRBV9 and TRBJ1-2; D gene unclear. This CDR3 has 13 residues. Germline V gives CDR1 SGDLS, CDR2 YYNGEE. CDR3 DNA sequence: TGTGCCAGCAGCCAAGGGCGGGTAGGCGGCTGCACCTTC. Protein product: CASSQGRVGGCTF.

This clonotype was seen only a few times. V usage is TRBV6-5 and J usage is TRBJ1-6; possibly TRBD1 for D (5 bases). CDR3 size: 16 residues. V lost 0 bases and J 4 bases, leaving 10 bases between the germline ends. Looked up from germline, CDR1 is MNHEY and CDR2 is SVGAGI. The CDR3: CASSYSGTGYNSPLHF. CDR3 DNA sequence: TGTGCCAGCAGTTACTCGGGGACGGGTTATAATTCACCCCTCCACTTT.

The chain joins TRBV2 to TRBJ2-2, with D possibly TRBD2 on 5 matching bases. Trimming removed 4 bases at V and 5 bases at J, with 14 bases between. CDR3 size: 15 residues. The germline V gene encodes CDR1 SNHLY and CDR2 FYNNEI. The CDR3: CASSASGISTGELFF. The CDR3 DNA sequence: TGTGCCAGCAGTGCCTCGGGAATTTCGACCGGGGAGCTGTTTTTT.

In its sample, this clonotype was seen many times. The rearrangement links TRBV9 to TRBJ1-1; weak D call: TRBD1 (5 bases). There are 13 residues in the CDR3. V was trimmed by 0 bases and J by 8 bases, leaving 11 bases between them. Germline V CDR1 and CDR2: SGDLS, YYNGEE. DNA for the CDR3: TGTGCCAGCAGCGTAGGGGGCACGGGGGAAGCTTTCTTT. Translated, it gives CASSVGGTGEAFF.

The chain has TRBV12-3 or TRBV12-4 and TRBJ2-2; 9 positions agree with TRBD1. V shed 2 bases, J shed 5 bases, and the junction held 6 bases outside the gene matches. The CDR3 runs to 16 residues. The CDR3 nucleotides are TGTGCCAGCAGTTTAATGACAGGGGGACCTACCGGGGAGCTGTTTTTT. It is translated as CASSLMTGGPTGELFF.

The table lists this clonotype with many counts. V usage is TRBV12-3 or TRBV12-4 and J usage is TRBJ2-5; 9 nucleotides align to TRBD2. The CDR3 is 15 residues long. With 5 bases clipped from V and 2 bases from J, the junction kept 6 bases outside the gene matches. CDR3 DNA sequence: TGTGCCAGCAGTCCCGGGACTAGCAGACAAGAGACCCAGTACTTC. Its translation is CASSPGTSRQETQYF.